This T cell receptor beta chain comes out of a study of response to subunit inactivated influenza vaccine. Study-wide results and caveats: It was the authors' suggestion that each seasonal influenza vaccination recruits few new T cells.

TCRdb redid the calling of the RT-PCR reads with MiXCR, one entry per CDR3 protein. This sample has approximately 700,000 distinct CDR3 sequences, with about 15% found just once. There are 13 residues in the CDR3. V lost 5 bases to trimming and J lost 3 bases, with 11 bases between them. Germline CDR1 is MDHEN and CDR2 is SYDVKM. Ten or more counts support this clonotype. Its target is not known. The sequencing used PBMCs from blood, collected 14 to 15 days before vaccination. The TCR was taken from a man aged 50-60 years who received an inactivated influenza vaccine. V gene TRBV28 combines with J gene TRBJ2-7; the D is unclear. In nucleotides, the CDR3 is TGTGCCAGCAGTCCCGGCCGGCGCTACGAGCAGTACTTC. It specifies CASSPGRRYEQYF.